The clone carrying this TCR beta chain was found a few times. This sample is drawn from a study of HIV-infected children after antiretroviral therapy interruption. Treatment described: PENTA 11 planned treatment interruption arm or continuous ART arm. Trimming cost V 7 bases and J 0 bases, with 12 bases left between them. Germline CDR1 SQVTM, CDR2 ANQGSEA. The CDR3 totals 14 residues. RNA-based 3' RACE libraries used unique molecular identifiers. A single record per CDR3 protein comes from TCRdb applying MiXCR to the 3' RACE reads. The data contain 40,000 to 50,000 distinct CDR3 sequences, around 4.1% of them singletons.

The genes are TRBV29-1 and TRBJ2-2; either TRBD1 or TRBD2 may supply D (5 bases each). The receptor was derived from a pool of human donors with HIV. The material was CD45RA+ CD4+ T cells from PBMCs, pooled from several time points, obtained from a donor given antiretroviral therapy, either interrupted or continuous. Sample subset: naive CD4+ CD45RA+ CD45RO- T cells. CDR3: CSASGTANTGELFF. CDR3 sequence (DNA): TGCAGCGCCTCCGGGACGGCGAACACCGGGGAGCTGTTTTTT.